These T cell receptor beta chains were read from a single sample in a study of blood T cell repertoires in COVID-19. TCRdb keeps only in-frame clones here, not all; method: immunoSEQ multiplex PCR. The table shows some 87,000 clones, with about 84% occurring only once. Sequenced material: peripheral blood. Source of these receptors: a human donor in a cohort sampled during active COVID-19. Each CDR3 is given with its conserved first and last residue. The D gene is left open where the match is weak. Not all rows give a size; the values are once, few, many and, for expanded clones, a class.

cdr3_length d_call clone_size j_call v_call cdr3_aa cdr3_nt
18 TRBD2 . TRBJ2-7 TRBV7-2 CASSAQPRLAGGAYEQYF TGTGCCAGCAGCGCACAGCCCCGTCTAGCGGGGGGGGCCTACGAGCAGTACTTC
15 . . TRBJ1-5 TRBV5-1 CASSLEAGRNQPQHF TGCGCCAGCAGCTTGGAGGCGGGGCGCAATCAGCCCCAGCATTTT
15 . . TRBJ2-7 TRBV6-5 CASIRGSPTSFEQYF TGTGCCAGCATTAGGGGATCGCCTACTTCCTTCGAGCAGTACTTC
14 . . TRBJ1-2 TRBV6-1 CASSEAATVYGYTF TGTGCCAGCAGTGAAGCGGCGACAGTCTATGGCTACACCTTC
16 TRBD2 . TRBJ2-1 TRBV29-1 CSVEDPSGAIYNEQFF TGCAGCGTTGAAGACCCGAGCGGGGCTATCTACAATGAGCAGTTCTTC
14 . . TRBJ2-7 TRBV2 CASNWGTGPYEQYF TGTGCCAGCAATTGGGGAACAGGGCCCTACGAGCAGTACTTC
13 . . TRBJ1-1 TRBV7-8 CASRTPGQSEAFF TGTGCCAGCAGGACCCCGGGACAAAGTGAAGCTTTCTTT
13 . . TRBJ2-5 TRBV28 CASSLAQRETQYF TGTGCCAGCAGCCTTGCCCAGAGGGAGACCCAGTACTTC
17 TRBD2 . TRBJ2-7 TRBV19 CASSIAAGGGRTYEQYF TGTGCCAGTAGTATCGCGGCGGGAGGGGGTCGGACCTACGAGCAGTACTTC
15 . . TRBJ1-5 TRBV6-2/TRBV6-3 CASSYQAAGNQPQHF TGTGCCAGCAGTTACCAGGCCGCGGGGAATCAGCCCCAGCATTTT
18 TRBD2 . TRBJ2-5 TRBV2 CASSEVASGRVGQETQYF TGTGCCAGCAGTGAAGTTGCTAGCGGGAGAGTTGGGCAAGAGACCCAGTACTTC
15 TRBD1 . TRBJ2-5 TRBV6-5 CASRITGGSGETQYF TGTGCCAGCAGAATAACAGGGGGCAGTGGGGAGACCCAGTACTTC
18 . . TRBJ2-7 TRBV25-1 CARISTRTASPVRHEQYF TGTGCCAGAATCTCTACGAGGACAGCGTCCCCCGTAAGGCACGAGCAGTACTTC
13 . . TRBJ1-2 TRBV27 CASALGRLNGYTF TGTGCCAGCGCCTTAGGCAGGTTAAACGGCTACACCTTC
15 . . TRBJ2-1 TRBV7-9 CASSLFSLEGNEQFF TGTGCCAGCAGCTTATTTAGTCTAGAGGGCAATGAGCAGTTCTTC
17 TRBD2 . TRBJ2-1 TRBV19 CASSPSSGGARGNEQFF TGTGCCAGTAGTCCATCTAGCGGGGGGGCTAGAGGTAATGAGCAGTTCTTC
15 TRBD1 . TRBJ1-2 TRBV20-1 CSASEGATGAAGYTF TGCAGTGCTAGTGAGGGGGCCACAGGGGCCGCTGGCTACACCTTC
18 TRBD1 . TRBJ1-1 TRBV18 CASSPVRQGGGMNTEAFF TGTGCCAGCTCCCCGGTGAGACAGGGGGGCGGGATGAACACTGAAGCTTTCTTT
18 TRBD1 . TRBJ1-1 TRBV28 CASPSETGTGTGNTEAFF TGTGCCAGCCCTAGCGAGACGGGGACAGGGACAGGGAACACTGAAGCTTTCTTT
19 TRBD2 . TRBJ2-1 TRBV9 CASSKRSAGDSSRYNEQFF TGTGCCAGCAGCAAGAGGTCAGCGGGGGATTCCTCCCGATACAATGAGCAGTTCTTC
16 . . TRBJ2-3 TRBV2 CASRKFGVPGSDTQYF TGTGCCAGCAGGAAGTTCGGGGTACCGGGGTCAGATACGCAGTATTTT
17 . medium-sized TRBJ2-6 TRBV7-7 CASSLAGGPSGANVLTF TGTGCTAGCAGCTTAGCCGGGGGGCCCTCTGGGGCCAACGTCCTGACTTTC
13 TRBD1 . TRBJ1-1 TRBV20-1 CSASLTGGAEAFF TGCAGTGCTAGTCTGACAGGGGGCGCTGAAGCTTTCTTT
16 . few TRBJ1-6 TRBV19 CASRSEGSSYNSPLHF TGTGCCAGTAGATCGGAGGGAAGCTCCTATAATTCACCCCTCCACTTT
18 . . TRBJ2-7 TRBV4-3 CASSQEAPGTRPSYEQYF TGCGCCAGCAGCCAAGAAGCTCCAGGGACACGGCCTTCATACGAGCAGTACTTC
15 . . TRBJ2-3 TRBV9 CASSVAWASTDTQYF TGTGCCAGCAGCGTAGCTTGGGCTAGCACAGATACGCAGTATTTT
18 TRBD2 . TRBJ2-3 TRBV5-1 CASNVGLAGGGVTDTQYF TGCGCCAGCAACGTGGGGCTAGCGGGAGGAGGAGTCACAGATACGCAGTATTTT
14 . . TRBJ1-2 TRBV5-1 CASSLESRDYGYTF TGCGCCAGCAGCTTGGAGTCCCGGGACTATGGCTACACCTTC
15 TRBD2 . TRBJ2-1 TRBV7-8 CASSQGLAGVGEQFF TGTGCCAGCAGCCAGGGACTAGCGGGAGTTGGTGAGCAGTTCTTC
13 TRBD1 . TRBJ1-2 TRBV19 CASSSQGAYGYTF TGTGCCAGTAGTTCGCAGGGGGCCTATGGCTACACCTTC
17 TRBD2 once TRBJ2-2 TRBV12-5 CASGLALGGGRSGELFF TGTGCTAGTGGTTTGGCCCTAGGCGGGGGGAGGTCCGGGGAGCTGTTTTTT
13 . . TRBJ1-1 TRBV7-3 CASSLYRDGKAFF TGTGCCAGCAGCCTCTACAGGGATGGGAAGGCTTTCTTT
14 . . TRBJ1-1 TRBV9 CASSVGGDGTEAFF TGTGCCAGCAGCGTAGGGGGGGATGGTACTGAAGCTTTCTTT
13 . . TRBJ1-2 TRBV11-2 CASSLSQGPGYTF TGTGCCAGCAGCTTGTCTCAGGGGCCTGGCTACACCTTC
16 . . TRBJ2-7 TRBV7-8 CASSLRAGGSSYEQYF TGTGCCAGCAGCCTACGGGCTGGTGGGAGTTCATACGAGCAGTACTTC
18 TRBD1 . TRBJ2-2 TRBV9 CASSPRWGQGRDTGELFF TGTGCCAGCAGCCCAAGGTGGGGACAGGGCCGCGACACCGGGGAGCTGTTTTTT